The 25 T cell receptor beta chains below come from one sample, sequenced in a study of beta chain features in type 1 diabetes. Study-level findings and limits: The study found moderately but significantly shorter TCRB CDR3s in all four CD4+ subsets of Type 1 diabetes patients.

TCRB transcripts that were expressed got sequenced, as all of the isolated RNA had been reverse transcribed. Libraries were prepared by immunoSEQ multiplex PCR; TCRdb keeps only in-frame clonotypes and omits some of them. Of tens of thousands of clones in the sample, approximately 52% were seen once. No antigen has been identified for these receptors. The sample consisted of Tregs from blood. All receptors come from a woman in her thirties or forties with type 1 diabetes.

The chain couples TRBV28 to TRBJ1-1; TRBD1 matches at 7 bases. V was pared by 0 bases and J by 1 base, with 2 bases of the junction left unmatched. The CDR3 is 15 amino acids. CDR1 is MDHEN, CDR2 SYDVKM, per germline. CDR3 residues: CASSLWTGTNTEAFF. CDR3 nucleotides: TGTGCCAGCAGTTTATGGACAGGGACGAACACTGAAGCTTTCTTT.

The J gene is TRBJ2-1, the V gene TRBV7-2, with 9 bases identical to TRBD1. V shed 5 bases and J 6 bases; nucleotides not matched to a gene: 8. Germline V gives CDR1 SGHTA, CDR2 FQGNSA. The CDR3 runs 15 residues. As DNA, the CDR3 is TGTGCCAGCAGCGACAGACCGGGACAGGGCAATGAGCAGTTCTTC. Protein: CASSDRPGQGNEQFF. Together with reference TRBV7-2 and TRBJ2-1, the CDR3 gives the full variable domain: GAGVSQSPSNKVTEKGKDVELRCDPISGHTALYWYRQSLGQGLEFLIYFQGNSAPDKSGLPSDRFSAERTGGSVSTLTIQRTQQEDSAVYLCASSDRPGQGNEQFFGPGTRLTVL.

The chain uses TRBV5-4 and TRBJ2-7; 8 bases line up with TRBD1. Germline trimming cut 2 bases from V and 0 bases from J; bases unmatched to any gene: 4. This CDR3 has 15 residues. Germline loops: CDR1 SGHNT, CDR2 YYREEE (reference sequence). CDR3 DNA: TGTGCCAGCAGCTTCCAGGGGGCCCCCTCCTACGAGCAGTACTTC. This sequence encodes CASSFQGAPSYEQYF.

V gene TRBV18 combines with J gene TRBJ2-3; TRBD1 matches at 11 bases. The junction had 8 bases not matched to a gene; V was cut back by 6 bases and J by 6 bases. This CDR3 is 15 amino acids long. Per germline, CDR1 KGHSH and CDR2 LQKENI. CDR3 sequence: CASSQRTGGDDTQYF. The CDR3, as DNA: TGTGCCAGCTCTCAAAGGACAGGGGGCGACGATACGCAGTATTTT.

The CDR3 is CASSPYLTSGGGNEQFF. CDR3 DNA: TGTGCCAGCAGCCCCTACCTGACTAGCGGGGGGGGCAATGAGCAGTTCTTC. V gene TRBV7-8 combines with J gene TRBJ2-1; TRBD2 agrees at 14 bases. Trimming took 5 bases from V and 6 from J; bases not matched to a gene: 9. CDR1 and CDR2 (germline): SGHVS, FQNEAQ. The CDR3 covers 17 residues.

A few counts support this clone. The chain combines TRBV28 with TRBJ2-7, with 7 bases aligning to TRBD1. The CDR3 spans 14 residues. Germline V gene sequence: CDR1 MDHEN, CDR2 SYDVKM. V dropped 7 bases and J dropped 6; count of bases not matched to a gene: 12. CDR3 region: CASTGEGARGEQYF. The CDR3 coding sequence is TGTGCCAGCACCGGCGAGGGGGCTAGAGGCGAGCAGTACTTC.

The chain uses TRBV2 and TRBJ2-7, with TRBD1 identical over 11 bases. The V gene end was trimmed by 6 bases and the J gene end by 2 bases; junction bases not matched to a gene: 3. Germline-derived CDR1 and CDR2 are SNHLY and FYNNEI. CDR3 length: 14 residues. CDR3 nucleotides: TGTGCCAGCAGCCCGGGACAGGGGGCCTACGAGCAGTACTTC. It encodes CASSPGQGAYEQYF.

The chain is built from TRBV19 and TRBJ2-5; maybe TRBD2 (5 bases). Germline V gene lookup returns CDR1 LNHDA and CDR2 SQIVND (reference sequence). Trimming stripped 5 bases from V and 4 bases from J, with 8 bases between. CDR3 length: 12 amino acids. This CDR3 is CASSGRGETQYF. The CDR3 DNA reads as TGTGCCAGTAGTGGACGGGGAGAGACCCAGTACTTC.

This clone was picked up many times. The CDR3 DNA sequence: TGTGCCAGCAGCGTTAGGAAAACAGGGGTCACCGGGGAGCTGTTTTTT. This translates into CASSVRKTGVTGELFF. The J gene is TRBJ2-2, the V gene TRBV7-6, with 7 bases matching TRBD1. There are 16 residues in the CDR3. V dropped 5 bases and J dropped 4; count of bases not matched to a gene: 10. In germline, CDR1 is SGHVS, CDR2 FNYEAQ. Based on the CDR3 plus reference TRBV7-6 and TRBJ2-2, the full variable domain is GAGVSQSPRYKVTKRGQDVALRCDPISGHVSLYWYRQALGQGPEFLTYFNYEAQQDKSGLPNDRFSAERPEGSISTLTIQRTEQRDSAMYRCASSVRKTGVTGELFFGEGSRLTVL.

The gene calls are TRBV6-5 and TRBJ1-1; D remains ambiguous. V was clipped by 0 bases and J by 4 bases, with 6 bases between them. Germline loops: CDR1 MNHEY, CDR2 SVGAGI. This CDR3 has 13 residues. The CDR3 coding sequence is TGTGCCAGCAGTTACTCGCGAGGCACTGAAGCTTTCTTT. Amino acid sequence: CASSYSRGTEAFF.

The chain joins TRBV2 to TRBJ2-7, with 7 nucleotides matching TRBD1. Looked up from germline, CDR1 is SNHLY and CDR2 is FYNNEI. The CDR3 extends over 14 amino acids. V gave up 5 bases and J gave up 0 bases; unmatched junction bases: 4. The CDR3 bases are TGTGCCAGCAGTTCCGGGACAGTCTCCTACGAGCAGTACTTC. It specifies CASSSGTVSYEQYF.

The rearrangement links TRBV28 to TRBJ2-6; tentatively, D is TRBD2 (5 bases). V lost 3 bases, J lost 0 bases, and 9 bases lay in between. The germline V gene encodes CDR1 MDHEN and CDR2 SYDVKM. CDR3 length: 16 amino acids. The CDR3 DNA reads TGTGCCAGCAGTTTGCCGGGGAACTCTGGGGCCAACGTCCTGACTTTC. Translating gives CASSLPGNSGANVLTF.

This clone was recorded a few times. The rearrangement joins TRBV5-1 to TRBJ2-1; TRBD1 matches at 10 bases. V gave up 0 bases and J gave up 7 bases; unmatched junction bases: 4. The CDR3 length is 15 residues. Germline CDR1 is SGHRS and CDR2 is YFSETQ. The CDR3 spells CASSLEDRGRNEQFF. The CDR3 DNA follows: TGCGCCAGCAGCTTGGAGGACAGGGGGAGGAATGAGCAGTTCTTC.

This clone was seen only once. The chain's CDR3 is CASSLVQGWGETQYF. In DNA form, the CDR3 reads TGTGCCAGCAGCTTGGTACAGGGTTGGGGGGAGACCCAGTACTTC. The rearrangement uses TRBV7-9 and TRBJ2-5; TRBD1 is a possible D gene (6 bases). The CDR3 contains 15 residues. V lost 3 bases and J lost 5, with 16 bases in between. The germline CDR1 and CDR2 sequences are SEHNR and FQNEAQ (reference sequence).

The chain uses TRBV6-1 and TRBJ1-5, with 8 bases aligning to TRBD1. With V trimmed by 4 bases and J by 7 bases, 9 bases remained unmatched. The CDR3 sequence is 15 residues long. Germline CDR1 MNHNS, CDR2 SASEGT. CDR3 residues: CASSGVDRGGQPQHF. As DNA, the CDR3 is TGTGCCAGCAGTGGGGTCGACAGGGGAGGGCAGCCCCAGCATTTT.

The sample holds a few counts of this clone. This chain joins TRBV7-8 and TRBJ2-5; D unresolved. Germline CDR1 reads SGHVS; CDR2 reads FQNEAQ. The CDR3 is made up of 13 amino acids. V gave up 1 base and J gave up 4 bases, with 7 bases separating them. The DNA for the CDR3 is TGTGCCAGCAGCTTAGGTCTAGGAGAGACCCAGTACTTC. Translation: CASSLGLGETQYF.

V and J are TRBV9 and TRBJ2-1, with 13 nucleotides matching TRBD2. The CDR3 extends over 16 amino acids. After removal of 0 bases from V and 8 bases from J, the junction contained 5 bases not matched to a gene. Germline CDR1 is SGDLS and CDR2 is YYNGEE. CDR3: CASSVGRTSGSDEQFF. CDR3 coding DNA: TGTGCCAGCAGCGTAGGCCGGACTAGCGGGAGTGATGAGCAGTTCTTC.

This clone appeared a few times. The chain links TRBV6-5 to TRBJ2-3; 8 bases map to TRBD2. The trim removed 7 bases at V and 2 bases at J, leaving 5 bases unmatched. The germline V gene has CDR1 MNHEY and CDR2 SVGAGI. The CDR3 loop spans 14 amino acids. CDR3 coding DNA: TGTGCCAGCAACGAAGCGGGGGTCACAGATACGCAGTATTTT. Translating it yields CASNEAGVTDTQYF.

The rearrangement uses TRBV7-9 and TRBJ2-7; D not certain. Germline CDR1 and CDR2: SEHNR and FQNEAQ (reference sequence). Trimming shortened V by 1 base and J by 3 bases, and 13 bases separated the two germline ends. The CDR3 length is 15 residues. DNA for the CDR3: TGTGCCAGCAGCTTAGAGTTTCTTTCCGGCTACGAGCAGTACTTC. Translated, it gives CASSLEFLSGYEQYF.

The J gene is TRBJ2-7, the V gene TRBV5-6; D unresolved. The germline V and J ends were trimmed by 2 bases and 6 bases, with 9 bases remaining between them. Germline V CDR1 and CDR2: SGHDT, YYEEEE. The CDR3 runs 12 residues. The CDR3 loop reads CASSFFRSEQYF. The CDR3 DNA follows: TGTGCCAGCAGCTTCTTCAGGTCCGAGCAGTACTTC.

This clone showed up just a few times. V usage is TRBV7-2 and J usage is TRBJ2-7; the D is unclear. The CDR3 has 11 amino acids. Trimming left V 4 bases short and J 3 bases short, with 4 bases between. CDR1 and CDR2 (germline): SGHTA, FQGNSA. CDR3 DNA sequence: TGTGCCAGCAGCTCCTACTACGAGCAGTACTTC. Protein: CASSSYYEQYF.

This rearrangement joins TRBV5-4 to TRBJ2-2; 8 bases are shared with TRBD1. This CDR3 comprises 15 residues. V shed 4 bases and J 7 bases; nucleotides not matched to a gene: 9. CDR1 SGHNT and CDR2 YYREEE come from the germline V gene (reference sequence). CDR3 sequence reads: CASSLSGGGLGELFF. Here the CDR3 DNA reads TGTGCCAGCAGCCTATCAGGGGGCGGCCTCGGGGAGCTGTTTTTT.

The chain recombines TRBV7-3 with TRBJ1-2; 8 bases are a match to TRBD1. Germline CDR1 and CDR2: SGHTA and FQGTGA. CDR3 size: 13 residues. V was clipped by 5 bases and J by 5 bases; unmatched bases: 4. In nucleotides, the CDR3 is TGTGCCAGCAGCCCACAGGGGGGTTATGGCTACACCTTC. Translation gives CASSPQGGYGYTF.

This clone was picked up one time. This chain joins TRBV5-5 and TRBJ2-7; 7 bases map to TRBD1. The ends lost 0 bases at V and 3 bases at J; junction bases unmatched: 9. Germline CDR1 is SGHKS and CDR2 is YYEKEE (reference sequence). This CDR3 is built from 16 residues. CDR3 in DNA: TGTGCCAGCAGCTTGGGAATCCGGGACAGAAGCTACGAGCAGTACTTC. Translating gives CASSLGIRDRSYEQYF.

V is TRBV28 and J is TRBJ2-5; a possible D gene is TRBD2 (5 bases). The V and J ends lost 7 bases and 7 bases respectively, with 16 bases between them. The CDR3 runs 13 residues. Per the germline V gene, CDR1 is MDHEN and CDR2 is SYDVKM. The CDR3 sequence is CASTVRPGWTQYF. DNA for the CDR3: TGTGCCAGCACCGTTAGGCCGGGGTGGACCCAGTACTTC.